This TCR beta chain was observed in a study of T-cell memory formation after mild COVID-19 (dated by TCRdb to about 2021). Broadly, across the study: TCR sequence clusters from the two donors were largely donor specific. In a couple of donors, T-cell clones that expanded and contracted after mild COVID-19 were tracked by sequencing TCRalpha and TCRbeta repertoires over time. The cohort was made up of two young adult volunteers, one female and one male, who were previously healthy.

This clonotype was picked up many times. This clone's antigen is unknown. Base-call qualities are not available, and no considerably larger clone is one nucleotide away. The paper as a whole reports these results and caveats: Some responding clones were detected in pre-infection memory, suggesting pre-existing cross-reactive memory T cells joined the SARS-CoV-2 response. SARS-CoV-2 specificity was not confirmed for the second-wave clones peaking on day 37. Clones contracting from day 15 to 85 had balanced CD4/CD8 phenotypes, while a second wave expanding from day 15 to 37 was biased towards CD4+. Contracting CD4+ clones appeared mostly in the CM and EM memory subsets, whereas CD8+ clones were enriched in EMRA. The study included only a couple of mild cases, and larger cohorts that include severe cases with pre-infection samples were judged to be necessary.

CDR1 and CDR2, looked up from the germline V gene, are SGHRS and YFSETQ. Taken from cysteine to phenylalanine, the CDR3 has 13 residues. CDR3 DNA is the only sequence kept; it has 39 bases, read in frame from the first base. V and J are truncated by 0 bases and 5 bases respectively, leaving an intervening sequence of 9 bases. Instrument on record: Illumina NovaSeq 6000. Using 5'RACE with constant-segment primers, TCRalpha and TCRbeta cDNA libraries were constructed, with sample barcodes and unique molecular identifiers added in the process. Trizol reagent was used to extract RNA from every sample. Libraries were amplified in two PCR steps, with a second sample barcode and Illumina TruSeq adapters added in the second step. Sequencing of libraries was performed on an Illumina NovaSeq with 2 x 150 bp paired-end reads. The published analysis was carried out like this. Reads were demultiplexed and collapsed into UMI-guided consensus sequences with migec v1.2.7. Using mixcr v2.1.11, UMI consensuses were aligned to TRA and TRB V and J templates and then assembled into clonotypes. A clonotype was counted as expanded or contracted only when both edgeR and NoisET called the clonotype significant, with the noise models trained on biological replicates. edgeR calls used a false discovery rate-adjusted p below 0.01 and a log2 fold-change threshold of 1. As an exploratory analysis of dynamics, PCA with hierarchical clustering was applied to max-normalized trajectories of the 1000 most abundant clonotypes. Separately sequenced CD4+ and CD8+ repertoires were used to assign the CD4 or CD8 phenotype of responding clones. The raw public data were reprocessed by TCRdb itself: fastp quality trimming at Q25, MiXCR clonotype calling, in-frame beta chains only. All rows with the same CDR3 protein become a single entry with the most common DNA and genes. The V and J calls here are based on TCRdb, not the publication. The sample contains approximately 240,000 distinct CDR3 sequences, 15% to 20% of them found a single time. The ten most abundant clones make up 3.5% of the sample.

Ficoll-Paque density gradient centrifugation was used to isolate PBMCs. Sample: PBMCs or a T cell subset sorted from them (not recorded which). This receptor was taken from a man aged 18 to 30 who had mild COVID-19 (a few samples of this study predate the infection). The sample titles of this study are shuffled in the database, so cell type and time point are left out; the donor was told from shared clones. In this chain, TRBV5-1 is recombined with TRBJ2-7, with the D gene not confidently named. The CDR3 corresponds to CASSLAPVDEQYF. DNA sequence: TGCGCCAGCAGCTTGGCCCCGGTCGACGAGCAGTACTTC.